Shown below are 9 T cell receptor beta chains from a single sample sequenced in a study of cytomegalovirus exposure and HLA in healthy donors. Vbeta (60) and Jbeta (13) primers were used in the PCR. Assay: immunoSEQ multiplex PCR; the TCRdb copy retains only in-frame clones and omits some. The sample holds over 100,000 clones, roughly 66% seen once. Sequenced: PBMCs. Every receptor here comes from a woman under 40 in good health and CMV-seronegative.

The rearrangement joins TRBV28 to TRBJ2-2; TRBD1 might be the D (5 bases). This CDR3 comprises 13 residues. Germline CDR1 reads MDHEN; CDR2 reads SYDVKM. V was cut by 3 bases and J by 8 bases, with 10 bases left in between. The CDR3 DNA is TGTGCCAGCAGTTTTAGGGGCGGAGGGGAGCTGTTTTTT. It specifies CASSFRGGGELFF.

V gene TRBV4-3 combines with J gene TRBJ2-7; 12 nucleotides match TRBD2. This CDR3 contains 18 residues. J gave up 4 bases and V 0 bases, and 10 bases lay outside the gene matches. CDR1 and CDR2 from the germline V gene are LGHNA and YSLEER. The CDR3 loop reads CASSQDGLAGGLEYEQYF. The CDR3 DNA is TGCGCCAGCAGCCAAGATGGGCTAGCGGGAGGGCTAGAGTACGAGCAGTACTTC.

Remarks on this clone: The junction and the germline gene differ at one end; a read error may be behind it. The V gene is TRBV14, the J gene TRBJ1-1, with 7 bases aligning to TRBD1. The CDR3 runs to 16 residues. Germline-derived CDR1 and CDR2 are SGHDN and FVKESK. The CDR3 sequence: CAGSRDLGQMNTEAFF. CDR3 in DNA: TGTGCCGGCAGCCGAGATCTGGGACAGATGAACACTGAAGCTTTCTTT.

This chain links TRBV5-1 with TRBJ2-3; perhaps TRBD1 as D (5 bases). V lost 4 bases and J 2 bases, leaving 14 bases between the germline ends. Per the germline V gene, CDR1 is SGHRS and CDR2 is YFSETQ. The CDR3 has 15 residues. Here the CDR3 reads CASSLGQGPTDTQYF. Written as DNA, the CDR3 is TGCGCCAGCAGCCTTGGGCAGGGCCCCACAGATACGCAGTATTTT.

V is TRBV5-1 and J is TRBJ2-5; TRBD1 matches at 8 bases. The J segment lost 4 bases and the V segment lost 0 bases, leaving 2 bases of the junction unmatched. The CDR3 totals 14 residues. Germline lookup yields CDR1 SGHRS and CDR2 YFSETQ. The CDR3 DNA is TGCGCCAGCAGCTTGGGGACAGGGCGAGAGACCCAGTACTTC. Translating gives CASSLGTGRETQYF.

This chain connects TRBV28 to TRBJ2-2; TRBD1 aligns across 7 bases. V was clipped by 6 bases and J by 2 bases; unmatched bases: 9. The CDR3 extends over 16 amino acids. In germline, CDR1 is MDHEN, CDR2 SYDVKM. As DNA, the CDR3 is TGTGCCAGCAGCTCCCCGGGACAGACTAACACCGGGGAGCTGTTTTTT. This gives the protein CASSSPGQTNTGELFF.

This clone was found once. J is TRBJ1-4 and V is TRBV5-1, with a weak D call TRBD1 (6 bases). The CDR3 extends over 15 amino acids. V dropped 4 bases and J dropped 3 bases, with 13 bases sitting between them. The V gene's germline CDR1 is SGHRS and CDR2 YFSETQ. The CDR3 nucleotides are TGCGCCAGCAGCCCCGGACAGAAATCTAATGAAAAACTGTTTTTT. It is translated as CASSPGQKSNEKLFF.

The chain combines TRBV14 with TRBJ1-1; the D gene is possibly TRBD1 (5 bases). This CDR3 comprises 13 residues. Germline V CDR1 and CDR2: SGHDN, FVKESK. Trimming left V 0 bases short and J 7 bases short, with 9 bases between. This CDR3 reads CASSQDVGGEAFF. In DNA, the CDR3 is TGTGCCAGCAGCCAAGACGTCGGGGGTGAAGCTTTCTTT.

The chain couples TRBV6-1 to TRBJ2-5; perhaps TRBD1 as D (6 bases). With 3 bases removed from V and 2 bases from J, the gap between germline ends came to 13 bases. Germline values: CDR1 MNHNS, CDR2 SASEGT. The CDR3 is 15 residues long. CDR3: CASSDPAGTQETQYF. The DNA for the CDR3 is TGTGCCAGCAGTGACCCCGCCGGGACACAAGAGACCCAGTACTTC.